A single sample gave rise to the 5 T cell receptor beta chains below, sequenced in a study of blood T cell repertoires in COVID-19 (dated by TCRdb to the early 2020s). Library preparation used the immunoSEQ multiplex PCR assay. TCRdb re-hosts the immuneACCESS table, in-frame sequences only. Its copies lack some clones; in the studies checked, an unresolved V gene accounts for under half of them, and the cause for the rest is not known. This sample lists 120,000 to 150,000 clones; around 80% were detected once. The ten largest clones take up 16% of the sample. The sequenced sample was peripheral blood. These receptors all come from a man aged 50-59 years with acute or convalescent COVID-19.

V usage is TRBV5-1 and J usage is TRBJ1-2, with a possible D match to TRBD1 (5 bases). The V and J ends lost 4 bases and 4 bases respectively, with 14 bases between them. Germline V CDR1 and CDR2: SGHRS, YFSETQ. The CDR3 totals 14 residues. In nucleotides, the CDR3 is TGCGCCAGCAGCCTGCAGGGTGCGGCCTATGGCTACACCTTC. Translating it yields CASSLQGAAYGYTF.

This clone was counted between two and nine times. The V gene is TRBV5-1, the J gene TRBJ1-2; D is perhaps TRBD1 (5 bases). With 6 bases removed from V and 0 bases from J, the gap between germline ends came to 12 bases. The germline V gene has CDR1 SGHRS and CDR2 YFSETQ. CDR3 length equals 14 residues. The CDR3 spells CASTSGVSNYGYTF. The CDR3 DNA sequence: TGCGCCAGCACCTCGGGGGTCTCTAACTATGGCTACACCTTC.

The chain links TRBV5-1 to TRBJ1-2; 7 bases line up with TRBD1. The V gene's germline CDR1 is SGHRS and CDR2 YFSETQ. CDR3 length: 14 residues. Trimming took 4 bases from V and 6 from J; bases not matched to a gene: 9. CDR3 residues: CASSLQTGEDGYTF. DNA for the CDR3: TGCGCCAGCAGCCTACAAACAGGGGAGGATGGCTACACCTTC.

The V call is TRBV7-8, the J call TRBJ2-7; D is uncertain. Germline V gene data show CDR1 as SGHVS and CDR2 as FQNEAQ. Trimming removed 1 base at V and 2 bases at J, with 6 bases between. CDR3 length: 13 amino acids. The CDR3 here is CASSLGSAYEQYV. DNA for the CDR3: TGTGCCAGCAGCTTAGGATCGGCCTACGAGCAGTACGTC.

The table lists this clone with a few counts. The chain joins TRBV2 to TRBJ1-3; 9 nucleotides align to TRBD1. Looked up from germline, CDR1 is SNHLY and CDR2 is FYNNEI. CDR3 size: 14 residues. V lost 5 bases to trimming and J lost 8 bases; unmatched junction nucleotides: 7. The CDR3 spells CASSPTDRGDTIYF. CDR3 sequence (DNA): TGTGCCAGCAGTCCGACCGACAGGGGGGACACCATATATTTT.